This TCR beta chain is drawn from a study of blood T cells in healthy people across ages. Study-wide results and limits: While age rose, TCR beta diversity per million T cells dropped in a roughly linear way. Unsorted PBMCs blocked a conclusive comparison of naive and antigen-experienced cells.

With a J-beta primer mix and a sample-barcoded 5' primer, a second PCR ran about 7 to 11 cycles. Every cDNA molecule carried a tag from a template-switch adaptor bearing 12 random nucleotides. In TCRdb, the 5' RACE reads were re-called with MiXCR into one record per CDR3 protein. The table records over 1.5 million distinct CDR3 sequences, 40% to 55% of them present only once. Every sample gave at least 5.5 micrograms of total RNA when it was extracted. This clonotype was counted between two and nine times. The antigen is not known. Sample: blood. The sequence derives from a woman aged 40 to 55 in good health.

CDR3: CASSGWGEARGRHEQYF. CDR3 nucleotides: TGTGCCAGCAGTGGTTGGGGGGAGGCCAGGGGAAGACACGAGCAGTACTTC. The rearrangement uses TRBV25-1 and TRBJ2-7; either TRBD1 or TRBD2 may supply D (6 bases each). Germline CDR1 MGHDK, CDR2 SYGVNS. This CDR3 contains 17 residues. The V end was cut by 4 bases, the J end by 5 bases, with 24 bases between.